The 16 T cell receptor beta chains below all came from one sample that was sequenced in a study of T-cell memory formation after mild COVID-19. TCRdb used MiXCR to reprocess the 5' RACE reads, holding one entry per CDR3 protein. The sample contains 350,000 to 500,000 distinct CDR3 sequences, more than 20% of which appear only once. The source material was PBMCs or a T cell subset sorted from them (not recorded which). The receptors were sampled from an adult woman who had mild COVID-19 (a few samples of this study predate the infection). Cell type and time point are not known.

This clonotype has only a few counts. This chain joins TRBV20-1 and TRBJ2-1; 9 bases agree with TRBD2. This CDR3 has 15 residues. Unmatched junction bases numbered 7, after V lost 0 bases and J lost 7 bases. The germline CDR1 and CDR2 sequences are DFQATT and SNEGSKA (reference sequence). Here the CDR3 DNA reads TGCAGTGCTAGAGATCGTAGCGGGAGTGCAAATGAGCAGTTCTTC. This sequence encodes CSARDRSGSANEQFF.

This chain uses TRBV24-1 with TRBJ2-3, with 10 nucleotides matching TRBD2. The CDR3 length is 15 residues. Germline trimming cut 9 bases from V and 0 bases from J; bases unmatched to any gene: 5. The V gene's germline CDR1 is KGHDR and CDR2 SFDVKD. This chain's CDR3 is CATPLAGGSTDTQYF. CDR3 nucleotide sequence: TGTGCCACCCCCTTAGCGGGAGGCAGCACAGATACGCAGTATTTT.

The chain recombines TRBV11-2 with TRBJ2-4, with D perhaps TRBD1 (6 bases). Deletions cut 7 bases from V and 3 bases from J, with 10 bases between. Germline V gene data show CDR1 as SGHAT and CDR2 as FQNNGV. This CDR3 has 13 amino acids. The CDR3 sequence is CASKGVVKNIQYF. CDR3 coding DNA: TGTGCCAGCAAGGGGGTAGTCAAAAACATTCAGTACTTC.

This clonotype was counted many times. The chain is built from TRBV5-6 and TRBJ1-5, with TRBD1 identical over 8 bases. The CDR3 contains 14 residues. CDR1 SGHDT and CDR2 YYEEEE come from the germline V gene. V was pared by 4 bases and J by 5 bases, with 5 bases of the junction left unmatched. DNA for the CDR3: TGTGCCAGCAGCCTAAGACAGGGGTATCAGCCCCAGCATTTT. Encoded protein: CASSLRQGYQPQHF.

The V and J genes are TRBV5-1 and TRBJ2-3, with D tentatively TRBD1 (6 bases). Germline loops: CDR1 SGHRS, CDR2 YFSETQ. The CDR3 spans 15 residues. Trimming cost V 3 bases and J 6 bases, with 17 bases left between them. The CDR3 protein is CASSSQGYNGDTQYF. As DNA, the CDR3 is TGCGCCAGCAGCTCACAGGGATACAACGGGGATACGCAGTATTTT.

This clonotype has just a few counts. The chain links TRBV29-1 to TRBJ1-3; unclear D gene. Trimming took 2 bases from V and 7 from J, leaving 15 bases between them. This CDR3 is 14 amino acids long. Germline V gives CDR1 SQVTM, CDR2 ANQGSEA. The CDR3 region has the DNA TGCAGCGTTGAATACCCAGGAAAGGTTAACACCATATATTTT. It is translated as CSVEYPGKVNTIYF.

J is TRBJ1-1 and V is TRBV5-5; no firm D call. Trimming took off 2 bases at V and 2 bases at J, with 10 bases between the two ends. This CDR3 comprises 14 residues. CDR1 and CDR2 from the germline V gene are SGHKS and YYEKEE (reference sequence). CDR3 sequence: CASSFPQRNTEAFF. CDR3 in DNA: TGTGCCAGCAGCTTTCCCCAGAGAAACACTGAAGCTTTCTTT. The whole variable domain, filled in from reference TRBV5-5 and TRBJ1-1, reads DAGVTQSPTHLIKTRGQQVTLRCSPISGHKSVSWYQQVLGQGPQFIFQYYEKEERGRGNFPDRFSARQFPNYSSELNVNALLLGDSALYLCASSFPQRNTEAFFGQGTRLTVV.

The rearrangement links TRBV7-8 to TRBJ1-3; D is possibly TRBD1 (5 bases). The V and J ends lost 4 bases and 1 base respectively, with 17 bases between them. Germline CDR1 and CDR2: SGHVS and FQNEAQ. There are 17 residues in the CDR3. The CDR3 protein is CASSYGNPGLSGNTIYF. The CDR3 nucleotides read TGTGCCAGCAGCTACGGAAACCCGGGACTATCTGGAAACACCATATATTTT.

Only a few counts were recorded for this clonotype. The rearrangement uses TRBV24-1 and TRBJ2-2, with unresolved D. Trimming removed 3 bases at V and 1 base at J, with 20 bases between. CDR1 is KGHDR and CDR2 is SFDVKD in the germline V gene. The length of the CDR3 is 19 residues. This CDR3 reads CATSDPATRIPENTGELFF. The CDR3 bases are TGTGCCACCAGTGATCCCGCCACCCGTATCCCAGAGAACACCGGGGAGCTGTTTTTT.

The chain has TRBV9 and TRBJ2-1; D may be TRBD1 or TRBD2 (6 bases each). Germline CDR1 reads SGDLS; CDR2 reads YYNGEE. This CDR3 comprises 15 residues. The V gene lost 6 bases and the J gene lost 1 base, with 14 bases spanning the gap. The CDR3 sequence is CASTPGGVSYNEQFF. The CDR3 coding sequence is TGTGCCAGCACCCCCGGGGGCGTATCCTACAATGAGCAGTTCTTC.

The chain joins TRBV7-8 to TRBJ2-7; tentatively, D is TRBD1 (6 bases). The CDR3 is 15 amino acids. The V end lost 5 bases, the J end lost 2 bases, and 16 bases lay between the germline ends. CDR1 SGHVS and CDR2 FQNEAQ come from the germline V gene. The CDR3 protein is CASSPDRIVTYEQYF. CDR3 DNA: TGTGCCAGCAGCCCAGACAGGATCGTGACCTACGAGCAGTACTTC.

This clonotype was counted a few times. The rearrangement links TRBV7-9 to TRBJ1-2, with 9 bases identical to TRBD1. Germline CDR1 SEHNR, CDR2 FQNEAQ (reference sequence). The CDR3 loop spans 13 amino acids. V shed 3 bases, J shed 8 bases, and the junction held 4 bases outside the gene matches. The CDR3 loop reads CASSFGQGQGYTF. The CDR3 DNA is TGTGCCAGCAGCTTTGGACAGGGGCAGGGCTACACCTTC.

The chain carries TRBV6-5 and TRBJ1-1; D unresolved. CDR1 is MNHEY and CDR2 is SVGAGI in the germline V gene. V lost 2 bases and J lost 9, with 7 bases in between. CDR3 size: 11 residues. The CDR3 spells CASSYKQKAFF. The CDR3 DNA reads as TGTGCCAGCAGTTACAAACAGAAAGCTTTCTTT.

This rearrangement joins TRBV15 to TRBJ1-1; TRBD1 matches at 8 bases. Trimming removed 1 base from V and 6 bases from J; junction bases left unmatched: 7. There are 15 residues in the CDR3. The germline V gene has CDR1 LNHNV and CDR2 YYDKDF (reference sequence). In DNA, the CDR3 is TGTGCCACCAGCAGAGGGACAGGGTTCACGGCTGAAGCTTTCTTT. Translated: CATSRGTGFTAEAFF.

The gene calls are TRBV5-1 and TRBJ1-6; 7 nucleotides agree with TRBD1. This CDR3 spans 16 amino acids. From germline, CDR1 is SGHRS and CDR2 YFSETQ. After removal of 0 bases from V and 9 bases from J, the junction contained 9 bases not matched to a gene. This CDR3 reads CASSLARGGQPSPLHF. The CDR3 DNA reads as TGCGCCAGCAGCTTGGCCCGAGGGGGCCAGCCTTCACCCCTCCACTTT.

A word on this clonotype: Relative to the germline gene, one junction end is altered; a read error may explain this. The chain carries TRBV11-2 and TRBJ2-3; D is unclear. There are 12 residues in the CDR3. Germline V CDR1 and CDR2: SGHAT, FQNNGV. The CDR3 region is CDSSLNTDTQYF. CDR3 in DNA: TGTGACAGCAGCTTAAACACAGATACGCAGTATTTT. The variable domain in full, with the rest retrieved from reference TRBV11-2 and TRBJ2-3, is EAGVAQSPRYKIIEKRQSVAFWCNPISGHATLYWYQQILGQGPKLLIQFQNNGVVDDSQLPKDRFSAERLKGVDSTLKIQPAKLEDSAVYLCDSSLNTDTQYFGPGTRLTVL.